The present T cell receptor (beta chain) was sequenced within a study of T cells in Graves' hyperthyroidism and ophthalmopathy. This clonotype was seen more than once but under ten times. No ophthalmopathy progression within 18 months constituted stable Graves' hyperthyroidism. Diagnostic decisions used clinical symptoms, serum thyroxine and TRAb, thyroid ultrasound and orbital computed tomography. Amplification of TCR beta CDR3 regions was performed using RNA transcripts as template. HTBI primers drove first-round RT-PCR of the TCR CDR3. In TCRdb, the multiplex PCR reads were re-called with MiXCR into one record per CDR3 protein. The sample has roughly 630,000 distinct CDR3 sequences, about 15% seen once. The CDR3 length is 15 residues. With V trimmed by 0 bases and J by 10 bases, 8 bases remained unmatched. Germline CDR1 reads DFQATT; CDR2 reads SNEGSKA (reference sequence).

This chain connects TRBV20-1 to TRBJ2-1; the match to TRBD2 covers 11 bases. The sequence was collected from a woman aged 25 to 39 with Graves' hyperthyroidism. The sample taken for sequencing was blood. The CDR3 region has the DNA TGCAGTGCTAGAGATCCGGGACTAGCGGTGATCGAGCAGTTCTTC. As protein: CSARDPGLAVIEQFF.